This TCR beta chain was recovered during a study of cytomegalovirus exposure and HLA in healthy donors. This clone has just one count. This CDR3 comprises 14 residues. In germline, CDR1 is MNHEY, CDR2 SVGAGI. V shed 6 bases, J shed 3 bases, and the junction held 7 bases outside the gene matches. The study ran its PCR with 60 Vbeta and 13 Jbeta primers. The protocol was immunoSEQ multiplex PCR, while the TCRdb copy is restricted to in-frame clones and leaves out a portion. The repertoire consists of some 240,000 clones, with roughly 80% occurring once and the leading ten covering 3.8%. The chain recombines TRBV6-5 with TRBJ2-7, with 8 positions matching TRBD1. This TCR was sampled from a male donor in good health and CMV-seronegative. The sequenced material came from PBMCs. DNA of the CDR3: TGTGCCAGCAGAAAACAAGGACAGGGCTACGAGCAGTACTTC. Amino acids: CASRKQGQGYEQYF.